This T cell receptor beta chain stems from a study of blood T cell repertoires in COVID-19 (dated by TCRdb to the early 2020s). Study-wide context: Samples from collaborators originated in the United States, Italy and Spain and spanned both the acute and convalescent phases of COVID-19. Where available, HLA class I and class II types were obtained from metadata supplied by the sample provider rather than from assay-based typing. Nearly every sample came with metadata listing a de-identified subject ID, COVID-19 status, age in years and sex. The dataset comprised deeply sampled blood TCRbeta repertoires from subjects exposed to, actively infected with, or recovered from COVID-19. The material from the prospective study consisted of cDNA or gDNA derived from T cells, B-cell-depleted T cells, or PBMCs. The repertoires were released in a freely available public database meant as a resource for research on the immune response to SARS-CoV-2. The samples were drawn from two sources: the first 160 participants of the ongoing ImmuneRACE study, and 1,254 subjects contributed by 6 global collaborators. The full study reports these points: Clinical and demographic metadata were provided uncurated, with the amount varying by source and participant.

TCRbeta CDR3 regions were amplified from genomic DNA using the immunoSEQ Assay, a bias-controlled multiplex PCR. For the original study's pipeline: The number of nucleated cells in each sample was estimated by amplification of reference gene primers within the assay. To quantify the absolute abundance of each unique TCRbeta CDR3 rearrangement, sequence reads were collapsed and filtered. For each sample, productive Simpson clonality was calculated as the square root of Simpson's diversity index across productive rearrangements. The table was pulled from immuneACCESS by TCRdb, which kept in-frame rearrangements only. Such tables lose some clones; where checked, under half of the loss comes from unresolved V genes, and the rest has no known cause. That table supplies the V and J calls and clone size; D and trimming were determined from the DNA. The sample table records roughly 64,000 clones; roughly 75% of these occur just once. Together, the top ten hold over 12% of the sample.

About this clone: Which antigen it targets is not known. Base qualities were left out, and no much larger clone turns up one base away.

The CDR3 measures 15 amino acids from cysteine to phenylalanine. Only the CDR3 region is kept as DNA, spanning 45 bases read in frame from base 1. Compared with germline, V lacks 5 bases and J lacks 3 bases; bases without a gene match: 6. Looking up the germline V gene yields CDR1 MNHEY and CDR2 SVGAGI. At one collaborating source in Seattle, patients were enrolled during active infection and were followed longitudinally through the course of disease. Collaborating institutions collected whole blood in K2EDTA tubes following their own protocols. For TCRbeta analysis, collaborators shipped samples in one of three forms: frozen whole blood, isolated PBMCs, or DNA extracted from either of those sample types.

Sequencing input: peripheral blood. The chain joins TRBV6-5 to TRBJ1-2, with TRBD1 matching 10 junction bases. This clonotype originated in a man in his 60s with COVID-19, enrolled during active disease. CDR3 reads: CASSIRQGADYGYTF. The nucleotide sequence is TGTGCCAGCAGTATCCGACAGGGGGCGGACTATGGCTACACCTTC.